The subject of this entry is one T cell receptor (beta chain). Its antigen is unidentified. Clones were sequenced by immunoSEQ multiplex PCR, and TCRdb holds only the in-frame ones, with some missing. The profile shows 2 million to 2.5 million clones, roughly 93% of them singletons. This record belongs to a study of shared clonotypes between healthy human individuals. Across the study: Three plates each covered CD4 naive and memory; CD8 naive two, CD8 memory one.

Study observations and caveats: Among several donors, roughly 5% of naive CD4 clonotypes were found in common. Depth was large, yet rarefaction showed that sorted-subset sequencing was incomplete.

Looked up from germline, CDR1 is LNHDA and CDR2 is SQIVND (reference sequence). This CDR3 contains 14 residues. V shed 0 bases and J shed 4 bases, with 9 bases lying between them. The chain has TRBV19 and TRBJ1-2; TRBD1 might be the D (6 bases). Sequencing was performed on naive CD4+ T cells from PBMCs. Subset of the sample: CD45RA+ positively selected. This TCR derives from a man aged 18-30 years in good health. Some clones in this sample may be carry-over from other donors' samples. CDR3 region: CASSIEPGAYGYTF. The CDR3 coding sequence is TGTGCCAGTAGTATAGAACCAGGGGCCTATGGCTACACCTTC.